This T cell receptor (beta chain) was sequenced for a study of shared clonotypes between healthy human individuals. About this clone itself: Its antigen is as yet unknown.

Study findings and constraints: Shared clonotypes: 4.5% to 5% naive CD4, 3.5% to 4% naive CD8, around 2.4% memory CD4, approximately 0.37% memory CD8.

The CDR3 has 16 residues. Germline CDR1 and CDR2: SGHAT and FQNNGV. Between the trimmed V and J ends, which lost 5 bases and 3 bases, there was a span of 20 bases. The data were produced by immunoSEQ multiplex PCR, yet TCRdb's version contains in-frame clones alone and is incomplete. The top ten hold 34% of the sample, which has approximately 640,000 clones, roughly 88% seen once. The chain couples TRBV11-2 to TRBJ2-7, with D unclear. This clonotype originated in a man aged 18 to 29 in good health. Some clones in this sample may be carry-over from other donors' samples. Sequenced sample: memory CD8+ T cells from PBMCs. Subset reported: CD45RO+ cells pooled with CCR7-negative TemRA cells. CDR3 amino acids: CASSPRKGRLLYEQYF. CDR3 nucleotide sequence: TGTGCCAGCAGCCCGAGGAAAGGGCGCCTTCTCTACGAGCAGTACTTC.